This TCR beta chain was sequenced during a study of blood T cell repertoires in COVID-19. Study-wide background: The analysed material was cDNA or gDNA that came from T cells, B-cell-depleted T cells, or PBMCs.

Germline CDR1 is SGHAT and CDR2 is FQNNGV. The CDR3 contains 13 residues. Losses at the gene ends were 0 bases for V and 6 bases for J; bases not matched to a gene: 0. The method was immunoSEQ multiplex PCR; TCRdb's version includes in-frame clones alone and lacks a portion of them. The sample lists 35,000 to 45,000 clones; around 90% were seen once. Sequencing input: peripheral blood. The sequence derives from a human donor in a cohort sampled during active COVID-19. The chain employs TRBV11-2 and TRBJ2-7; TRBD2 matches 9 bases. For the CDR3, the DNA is TGTGCCAGCAGCTTAGAACTAGCGGGCGAGCAGTACTTC. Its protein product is CASSLELAGEQYF.